One and the same sample provided the 24 T cell receptor beta chains below, sequenced in a study of type 1 regulatory T cells. One entry per CDR3 protein, called by TCRdb with MiXCR from the reads. This table has about 62,000 distinct CDR3 sequences, 62% appearing once. No cognate antigen is known for these TCRs. Sequenced sample: cultured non-Tr1 T cells, either the whole culture or a sorted T cell fraction (not recorded which). The receptors originated from a human donor in good health.

The table lists this clonotype with a few counts. The chain links TRBV7-9 to TRBJ2-7, with no clear D. V was pared by 3 bases and J by 3 bases, with 6 bases between. This CDR3 has 12 amino acids. Looked up from germline, CDR1 is SEHNR and CDR2 is FQNEAQ (reference sequence). CDR3 nucleotides: TGTGCCAGCAGCTTTATCGGCTACGAGCAGTACTTC. Translated: CASSFIGYEQYF.

The V call is TRBV9, the J call TRBJ2-1; D gene uncertain. Trimming removed 0 bases at V and 3 bases at J, with 10 bases between. Per the germline V gene, CDR1 is SGDLS and CDR2 is YYNGEE. CDR3 length equals 15 residues. This chain's CDR3 is CASSVDSGFYNEQFF. DNA of the CDR3: TGTGCCAGCAGCGTAGACAGTGGGTTCTACAATGAGCAGTTCTTC.

The chain is built from TRBV6-1 and TRBJ2-3; D remains ambiguous. Per germline, CDR1 MNHNS and CDR2 SASEGT. V was cut by 4 bases and J by 0 bases, with 17 bases left in between. The CDR3 is made up of 17 amino acids. CDR3 coding DNA: TGTGCCAGCAGTGCCCCCCCCTCCGCGGCTAGCACAGATACGCAGTATTTT. Protein product: CASSAPPSAASTDTQYF.

The genes are TRBV6-6 and TRBJ2-3; 9 positions agree with TRBD1. Germline CDR1 MNHNY, CDR2 SVGAGI (reference sequence). Trimming cost V 5 bases and J 6 bases; bases outside gene matches: 9. The CDR3 has 15 amino acids. The DNA for the CDR3 is TGTGCCAGCAGTGGCCGGGACAGGGTTTACGATACGCAGTATTTT. Translating it yields CASSGRDRVYDTQYF.

The chain combines TRBV3-1 with TRBJ1-6; D ambiguous. Per the germline V gene, CDR1 is LGHDT and CDR2 is YNNKEL (reference sequence). The CDR3 length is 12 residues. Trimming cost V 4 bases and J 6 bases, with 4 bases left between them. CDR3 region: CASSRSNSPLHF. CDR3 coding DNA: TGTGCCAGCAGCCGCAGTAATTCACCCCTCCACTTT.

The sample holds a few counts of this clonotype. The chain combines TRBV6-1 with TRBJ1-5, with D tentatively TRBD1 (6 bases). The CDR3 covers 15 residues. Germline-derived CDR1 and CDR2 are MNHNS and SASEGT. V was clipped by 0 bases and J by 0 bases, with 6 bases between them. The DNA of the CDR3 is TGTGCCAGCAGTGAAGCGGGACATAGCAATCAGCCCCAGCATTTT. This encodes CASSEAGHSNQPQHF.

The gene calls are TRBV19 and TRBJ2-2, with D perhaps matching TRBD1 (6 bases). V lost 1 base, J lost 6 bases, and 15 bases lay in between. Germline values: CDR1 LNHDA, CDR2 SQIVND (reference sequence). The CDR3 contains 16 residues. Here the CDR3 DNA reads TGTGCCAGTAGTATAGCGGCTGGGGGCGGATCCGGGGAGCTGTTTTTT. This sequence encodes CASSIAAGGGSGELFF.

The V and J genes are TRBV10-2 and TRBJ1-1; 12 bases line up with TRBD1. Germline V gene lookup returns CDR1 WSHSY and CDR2 SAAADI. The CDR3 loop spans 17 amino acids. V lost 6 bases, J lost 4 bases, and 12 bases stayed unmatched. CDR3 amino acids: CASRPPGTGGGGTEAFF. CDR3 DNA sequence: TGCGCCAGCAGACCACCCGGGACAGGGGGCGGCGGCACTGAAGCTTTCTTT.

The chain carries TRBV15 and TRBJ2-7; 12 positions agree with TRBD2. The CDR3 spans 16 residues. Germline trimming cut 1 base from V and 4 bases from J; bases unmatched to any gene: 5. Germline assignment: CDR1 LNHNV and CDR2 YYDKDF (reference sequence). The CDR3 sequence is CATSRGLAGAGYEQYF. In DNA form, the CDR3 reads TGTGCCACCAGCAGAGGACTAGCGGGAGCAGGATACGAGCAGTACTTC.

With regard to this clonotype: A much larger clone differs from this one at a single base, so this may be a read error. The chain carries TRBV20-1 and TRBJ2-7; perhaps TRBD2 as D (6 bases). The CDR3 is made up of 14 amino acids. Germline CDR1 and CDR2: DFQATT and SNEGSKA (reference sequence). CDR3: CGAGFGGMNYEQYF. The CDR3 DNA reads as TGCGGTGCTGGGTTTGGGGGGATGAACTACGAGCAGTACTTC.

This clonotype was counted between two and nine times. The V gene is TRBV4-1, the J gene TRBJ1-6; no clear D. Germline-derived CDR1 and CDR2 are MGHRA and YSYEKL. V lost 0 bases to trimming and J lost 9 bases, with 12 bases between them. The CDR3 length is 15 residues. The CDR3 sequence is CASSQDPRATSPLHF. In nucleotides, the CDR3 is TGCGCCAGCAGCCAAGATCCACGAGCTACTTCACCCCTCCACTTT.

The chain couples TRBV7-6 to TRBJ2-3; 8 positions match TRBD2. In germline, CDR1 is SGHVS, CDR2 FNYEAQ. Germline trimming cut 2 bases from V and 0 bases from J; bases unmatched to any gene: 7. This CDR3 contains 17 residues. As DNA, the CDR3 is TGTGCCAGCAGCTTATATCGTGTAGCGGGGAGCACAGATACGCAGTATTTT. Translation: CASSLYRVAGSTDTQYF.

The chain employs TRBV27 and TRBJ2-7, with 7 bases aligning to TRBD2. The CDR3 runs to 13 residues. J gave up 5 bases and V 6 bases, and 7 bases lay outside the gene matches. The germline CDR1 and CDR2 sequences are MNHEY and SMNVEV (reference sequence). The CDR3 here is CASRVGGRNEQYF. CDR3 sequence (DNA): TGTGCCAGCAGGGTGGGAGGGAGGAACGAGCAGTACTTC.

There are a few counts of this clonotype. This chain connects TRBV7-9 to TRBJ2-3, with D perhaps given as TRBD1 or TRBD2 (6 bases each). Per the germline V gene, CDR1 is SEHNR and CDR2 is FQNEAQ (reference sequence). CDR3 length: 15 residues. Deletions cut 5 bases from V and 1 base from J, with 13 bases between. CDR3 sequence (DNA): TGTGCCAGCAGCCCGGGGGCCGTCGGCACAGATACGCAGTATTTT. Protein product: CASSPGAVGTDTQYF.

The chain carries TRBV20-1 and TRBJ2-3; 8 positions agree with TRBD2. With V trimmed by 3 bases and J by 4 bases, 18 bases remained unmatched. The CDR3 spans 18 residues. Germline V CDR1 and CDR2: DFQATT, SNEGSKA (reference sequence). This chain's CDR3 is CSASDLGGSAGVSDTQYF. The CDR3, as DNA: TGCAGTGCTAGCGATTTGGGGGGCTCAGCGGGAGTGTCAGATACGCAGTATTTT.

V usage is TRBV15 and J usage is TRBJ2-3; D is uncertain. The germline V gene encodes CDR1 LNHNV and CDR2 YYDKDF (reference sequence). CDR3 length: 20 amino acids. The V end was cut by 0 bases, the J end by 0 bases, with 22 bases between. This CDR3 is CATSRDYQMIRSDSTDTQYF. The CDR3 coding sequence is TGTGCCACCAGCAGAGATTACCAAATGATCCGGTCCGATAGCACAGATACGCAGTATTTT.

The V gene is TRBV25-1, the J gene TRBJ2-7; 11 bases match TRBD2. The junction had 4 bases not matched to a gene; V was cut back by 0 bases and J by 3 bases. Germline CDR1 is MGHDK and CDR2 is SYGVNS. The CDR3 is made up of 16 amino acids. The CDR3 coding sequence is TGTGCCAGCAGTGAATATACCACTAGCGGGAGCTACGAGCAGTACTTC. Translated, it gives CASSEYTTSGSYEQYF.

This chain uses TRBV19 with TRBJ2-1; 7 bases agree with TRBD2. Germline trimming cut 10 bases from V and 9 bases from J; bases unmatched to any gene: 12. The CDR3 is 13 residues long. The germline V gene has CDR1 LNHDA and CDR2 SQIVND (reference sequence). The CDR3 reads CATGTTRDPEQFF. The CDR3 DNA follows: TGTGCCACTGGGACTACCAGGGATCCTGAGCAGTTCTTC.

This chain links TRBV5-1 with TRBJ2-1, with 15 bases matching TRBD2. CDR3 length equals 16 residues. J gave up 9 bases and V 4 bases, and 8 bases lay outside the gene matches. The V gene's germline CDR1 is SGHRS and CDR2 YFSETQ. Here the CDR3 reads CASSPWTSGRAVEQFF. DNA of the CDR3: TGCGCCAGCAGCCCTTGGACTAGCGGGAGGGCCGTTGAGCAGTTCTTC.

This chain links TRBV6-1 with TRBJ1-1; 8 positions agree with TRBD1. The CDR3 length is 14 residues. The V and J ends lost 3 bases and 4 bases, in that order; junction bases with no gene match: 4. Germline values: CDR1 MNHNS, CDR2 SASEGT. CDR3 protein: CASSDRQGATEAFF. CDR3 nucleotide sequence: TGTGCCAGCAGTGATAGGCAGGGGGCCACTGAAGCTTTCTTT.

The J gene is TRBJ2-7, the V gene TRBV5-1; possibly TRBD1 for D (6 bases). In germline, CDR1 is SGHRS, CDR2 YFSETQ. The CDR3 consists of 15 residues. Trimming stripped 4 bases from V and 0 bases from J, with 14 bases between. The CDR3 sequence is CASSDRGSASYEQYF. CDR3 bases: TGCGCCAGCAGCGATAGGGGGAGTGCCTCCTACGAGCAGTACTTC.

This clonotype was picked up one time. The chain joins TRBV7-8 to TRBJ1-1; D remains ambiguous. Germline CDR1 and CDR2: SGHVS and FQNEAQ. V lost 1 base and J lost 0, with 12 bases in between. This CDR3 has 16 amino acids. CDR3 nucleotides: TGTGCCAGCAGCTTAGTAACCGGCAGCCTGAACACTGAAGCTTTCTTT. As protein: CASSLVTGSLNTEAFF.

This clonotype occurred once. The chain carries TRBV10-2 and TRBJ1-3; no definite D call. V lost 6 bases, J lost 0 bases, and 3 bases lay in between. This CDR3 contains 12 residues. Germline CDR1 WSHSY, CDR2 SAAADI. CDR3 sequence reads: CASRGSGNTIYF. Written as DNA, the CDR3 is TGCGCCAGCAGAGGCTCTGGAAACACCATATATTTT.

V usage is TRBV6-1 and J usage is TRBJ2-1, with D possibly TRBD2 on 6 matching bases. Germline V gene data show CDR1 as MNHNS and CDR2 as SASEGT. Between the trimmed V and J ends, which lost 1 base and 10 bases, there was a span of 20 bases. The CDR3 has 16 residues. The DNA for the CDR3 is TGTGCCAGCAGTGAAGTCGGGCGGGACTGGCCTCGGGAGCAGTTCTTC. It translates to CASSEVGRDWPREQFF.